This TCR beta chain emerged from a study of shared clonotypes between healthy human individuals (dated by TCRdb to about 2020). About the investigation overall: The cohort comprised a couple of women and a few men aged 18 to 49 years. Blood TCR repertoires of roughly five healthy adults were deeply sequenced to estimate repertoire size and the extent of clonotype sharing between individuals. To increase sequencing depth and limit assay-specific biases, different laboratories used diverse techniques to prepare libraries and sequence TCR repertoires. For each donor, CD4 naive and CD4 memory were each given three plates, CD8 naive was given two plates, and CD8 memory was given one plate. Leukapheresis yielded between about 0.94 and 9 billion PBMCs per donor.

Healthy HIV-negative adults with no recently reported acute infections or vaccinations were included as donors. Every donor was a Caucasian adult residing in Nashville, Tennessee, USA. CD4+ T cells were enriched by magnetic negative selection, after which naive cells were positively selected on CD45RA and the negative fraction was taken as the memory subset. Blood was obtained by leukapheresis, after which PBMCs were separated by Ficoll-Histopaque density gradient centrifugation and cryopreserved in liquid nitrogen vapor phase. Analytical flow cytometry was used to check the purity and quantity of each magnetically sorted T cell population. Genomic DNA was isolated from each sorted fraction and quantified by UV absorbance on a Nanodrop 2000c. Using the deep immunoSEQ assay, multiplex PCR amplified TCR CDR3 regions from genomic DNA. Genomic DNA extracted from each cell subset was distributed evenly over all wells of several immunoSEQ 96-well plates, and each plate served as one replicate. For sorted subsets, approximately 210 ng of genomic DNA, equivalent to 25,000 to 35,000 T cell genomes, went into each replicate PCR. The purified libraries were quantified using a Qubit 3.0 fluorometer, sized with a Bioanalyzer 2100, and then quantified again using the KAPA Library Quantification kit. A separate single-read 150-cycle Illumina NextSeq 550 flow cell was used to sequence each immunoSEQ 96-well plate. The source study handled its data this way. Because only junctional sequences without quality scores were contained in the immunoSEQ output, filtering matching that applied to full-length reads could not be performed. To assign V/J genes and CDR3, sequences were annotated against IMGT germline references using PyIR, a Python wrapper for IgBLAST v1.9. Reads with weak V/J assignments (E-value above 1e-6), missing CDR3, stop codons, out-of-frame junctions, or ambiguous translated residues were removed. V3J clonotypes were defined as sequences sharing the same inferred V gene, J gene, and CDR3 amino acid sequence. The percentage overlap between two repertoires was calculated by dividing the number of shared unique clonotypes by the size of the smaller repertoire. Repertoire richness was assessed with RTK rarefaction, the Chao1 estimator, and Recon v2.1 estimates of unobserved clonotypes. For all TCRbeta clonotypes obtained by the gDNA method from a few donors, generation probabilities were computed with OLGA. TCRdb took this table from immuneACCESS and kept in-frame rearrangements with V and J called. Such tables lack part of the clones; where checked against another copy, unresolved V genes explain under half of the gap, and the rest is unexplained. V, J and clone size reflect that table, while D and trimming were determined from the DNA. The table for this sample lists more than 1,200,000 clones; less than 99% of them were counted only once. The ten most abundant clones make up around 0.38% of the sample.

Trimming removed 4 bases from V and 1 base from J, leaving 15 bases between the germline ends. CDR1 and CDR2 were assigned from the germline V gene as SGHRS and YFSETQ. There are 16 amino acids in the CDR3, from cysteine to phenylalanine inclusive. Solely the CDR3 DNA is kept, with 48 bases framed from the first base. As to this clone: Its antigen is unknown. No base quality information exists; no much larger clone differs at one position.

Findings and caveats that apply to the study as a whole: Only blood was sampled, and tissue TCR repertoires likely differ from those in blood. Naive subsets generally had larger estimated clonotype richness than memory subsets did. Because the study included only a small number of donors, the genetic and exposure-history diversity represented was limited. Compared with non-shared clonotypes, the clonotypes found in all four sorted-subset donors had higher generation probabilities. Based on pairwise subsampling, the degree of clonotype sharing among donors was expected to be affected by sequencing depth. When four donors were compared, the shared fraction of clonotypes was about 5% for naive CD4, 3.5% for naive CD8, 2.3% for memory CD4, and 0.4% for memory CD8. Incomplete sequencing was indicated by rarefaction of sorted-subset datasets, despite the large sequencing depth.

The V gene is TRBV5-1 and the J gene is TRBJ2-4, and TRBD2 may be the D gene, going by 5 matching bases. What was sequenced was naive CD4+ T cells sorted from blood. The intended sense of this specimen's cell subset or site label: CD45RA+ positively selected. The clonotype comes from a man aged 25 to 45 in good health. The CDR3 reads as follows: CASSNTRTAAKNIQYF. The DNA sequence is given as TGCGCCAGCAGCAACACTAGGACTGCGGCCAAAAACATTCAGTACTTC.